This TCR beta chain was sequenced for a study of regulatory T cells in long-lasting Graves disease. Regarding time point: newly diagnosed GD, antithyroid drugs for less than 3 months. PBMC RNA was the source of the TCR library. This clonotype was recorded at least ten times. The antigen remains undetermined. Construction of TCR beta libraries relied on iRepertoire HTBI primers and on Arm-PCR targeting CDR3 regions. Original processing methods: Samples jointly harbored 60 to 65 TRBV and about 13 TRBJ segments. TCRdb independently ran MiXCR on the multiplex PCR reads; one entry per CDR3 protein. For this entry, the V and J calls and clone size follow TCRdb and not the study's own pipeline. The sample lists 440,000 or so distinct CDR3 sequences; around 15% were seen once. General study findings and limits: Comparison showed that persistent patients shared more public clonotypes (about 3,000) than new patients (966).

These data also featured in a second study, about T cells in Graves' hyperthyroidism and ophthalmopathy.

The source of this sequence is a woman aged 25-40 years with Graves disease. The material was peripheral blood mononuclear cells (PBMCs), obtained at new diagnosis, from a patient treated with antithyroid drugs.

CDR3 DNA: TGCAGTGCCGCTCCTAGCGGGAGAGGGACAGATACGCAGTATTTT. This encodes CSAAPSGRGTDTQYF. V is TRBV20-1 and J is TRBJ2-3, with TRBD2 identical over 10 bases. This CDR3 is 15 amino acids long. V dropped 6 bases and J dropped 3; count of bases not matched to a gene: 9. Germline CDR1 reads DFQATT; CDR2 reads SNEGSKA (reference sequence).